This T cell receptor (beta chain) was profiled in a study of T cells in Graves' hyperthyroidism and ophthalmopathy. Using RNA transcripts as the source, TCR beta CDR3 regions were amplified. The TCR CDR3 first-round RT-PCR relied on the HTBI primer set. TCRdb called the multiplex PCR reads again in MiXCR, with one record for every CDR3 protein. The profile shows around 620,000 distinct CDR3 sequences, 14% of them singletons. The germline gives CDR1 SGHAT, CDR2 FQNNGV. Trimming removed 1 base at V and 2 bases at J, with 12 bases between. The CDR3 runs 16 residues. Study results and caveats: Blood shared most expanded thyroid clonotypes above 0.001.

This clonotype has just a few counts. Its antigen is as yet unknown. Fresh peripheral blood, 10 ml, was the source of the PBMCs. This sequence was found in a young woman with Graves' ophthalmopathy. The sequenced material came from blood. V gene TRBV11-2 combines with J gene TRBJ1-3; no definite D call. The CDR3 sequence: CASSLGWGETGNTIYF. As DNA, the CDR3 is TGTGCCAGCAGCTTAGGTTGGGGAGAGACTGGAAACACCATATATTTT.